These 14 T cell receptor beta chains were all obtained from the same sample, sequenced in a study of blood T cell repertoires in COVID-19. Sequencing used immunoSEQ multiplex PCR; TCRdb keeps in-frame clones, though not all of them. The table has roughly 120,000 clones, 82% seen once. The sample consisted of peripheral blood. The receptors stem from a woman in her fifties or sixties with acute or convalescent COVID-19.

The chain links TRBV23-1 to TRBJ1-1; D may be TRBD1 (5 bases). TRBV23-1 is given ORF status, its function remaining uncertain. CDR3 length: 13 amino acids. Trimming removed 4 bases from V and 11 bases from J, with 17 bases in between. CDR3 in DNA: TGCGCCAGCAGTCGTTGGAGGGGCCCGGGCGCTTTCTTT. Residues: CASSRWRGPGAFF.

This clone appeared once. This chain links TRBV7-2 with TRBJ2-7; 7 bases align to TRBD2. The CDR3 contains 15 residues. CDR1 and CDR2 (germline): SGHTA, FQGNSA. Germline trimming cut 5 bases from V and 2 bases from J; bases unmatched to any gene: 9. This CDR3 is CASSLGLDPTYEQYF. In DNA form, the CDR3 reads TGTGCCAGCAGCCTTGGACTAGACCCCACCTACGAGCAGTACTTC.

CDR3: CASSPSGAVQETQYF. CDR3 in DNA: TGTGCCAGCAGCCCATCAGGGGCGGTTCAAGAGACCCAGTACTTC. This rearrangement joins TRBV7-7 to TRBJ2-5, with D possibly matching TRBD1 (6 bases). The germline V gene has CDR1 SSHAT and CDR2 FNYEAQ (reference sequence). The V gene lost 5 bases and the J gene lost 2 bases, with 15 bases spanning the gap. The CDR3 spans 15 residues. Using reference TRBV7-7 and TRBJ2-5 for the parts outside the CDR3, the full variable domain is GAGVSQSPRYKVTKRGQDVTLRCDPISSHATLYWYQQALGQGPEFLTYFNYEAQPDKSGLPSDRFSAERPEGSISTLTIQRTEQRDSAMYRCASSPSGAVQETQYFGPGTRLLVL.

The chain uses TRBV29-1 and TRBJ2-1; D might be TRBD1 (6 bases). Trimming took 6 bases from V and 6 from J, leaving 9 bases between them. The CDR3 runs to 11 residues. The V gene's germline CDR1 is SQVTM and CDR2 ANQGSEA. This CDR3 is CSVQGSNEQFF. CDR3 sequence (DNA): TGCAGCGTACAGGGTAGCAATGAGCAGTTCTTC.

The CDR3 DNA follows: TGCGCCAGCAGCCAAGATCCTCGGGGGTACAATGAGCAGTTCTTC. It translates to CASSQDPRGYNEQFF. The V and J genes are TRBV4-3 and TRBJ2-1; possible D gene TRBD2, 6 bases. Trimming took 0 bases from V and 4 from J, leaving 10 bases between them. Germline CDR1 LGHNA, CDR2 YSLEER. The length of the CDR3 is 15 residues.

In this sample, this clone turned up once. This rearrangement joins TRBV5-1 to TRBJ1-1; tentatively, D is TRBD1 (6 bases). Trimming left V 2 bases short and J 1 base short, with 12 bases between. The germline V gene has CDR1 SGHRS and CDR2 YFSETQ. The CDR3 totals 15 residues. The CDR3 loop is CASSLMTGQNTEAFF. CDR3 nucleotide sequence: TGCGCCAGCAGCTTAATGACAGGTCAGAACACTGAAGCTTTCTTT.

This clone was observed a handful of times. The J gene is TRBJ2-1, the V gene TRBV6-5; 10 nucleotides agree with TRBD2. The CDR3 totals 16 residues. Losses at the gene ends were 4 bases for V and 6 bases for J; bases not matched to a gene: 9. CDR1 is MNHEY, CDR2 SVGAGI, per germline. This chain's CDR3 is CASSSPGLANVNEQFF. In nucleotides, the CDR3 is TGTGCCAGCAGTTCCCCGGGACTAGCGAATGTCAATGAGCAGTTCTTC.

This clone turned up a few times. V gene TRBV6-6 combines with J gene TRBJ1-2; no clear D. The CDR3 loop spans 14 amino acids. Between the trimmed V and J ends, which lost 7 bases and 4 bases, there was a span of 16 bases. Per germline, CDR1 MNHNY and CDR2 SVGAGI (reference sequence). This CDR3 reads CASTSEGRSYGYTF. The CDR3 DNA follows: TGTGCCAGCACCAGTGAGGGCCGTTCCTATGGCTACACCTTC.

V and J are TRBV18 and TRBJ1-2, with D tentatively TRBD1 (6 bases). This CDR3 spans 14 amino acids. Germline V gives CDR1 KGHSH, CDR2 LQKENI. Trimming cost V 3 bases and J 6 bases, with 14 bases left between them. CDR3 protein: CASSPGQYLDGYTF. Here the CDR3 DNA reads TGTGCCAGCTCACCCGGACAGTACCTAGATGGCTACACCTTC.

The sample holds one count of this clone. The V call is TRBV4-3, the J call TRBJ1-1; TRBD1 might be the D (5 bases). V lost 4 bases, J lost 4 bases, and 10 bases lay in between. CDR1 and CDR2 from the germline V gene are LGHNA and YSLEER. This CDR3 has 13 residues. The DNA of the CDR3 is TGCGCCAGCAGCCCTCGGGACTCCACTGAAGCTTTCTTT. Translation: CASSPRDSTEAFF.

The chain employs TRBV30 and TRBJ1-6, with D perhaps TRBD1 (6 bases). The ends were cut back, 2 bases at V and 0 bases at J, with 14 bases in the middle. This CDR3 spans 17 amino acids. In germline, CDR1 is GTSNPN, CDR2 SVGIG (reference sequence). The CDR3 nucleotides read TGTGCCTGGAGTACCCGAGGGGGGGCCTCCTATAATTCACCCCTCCACTTT. Residues: CAWSTRGGASYNSPLHF. Complete variable domain (other parts from reference TRBV30 and TRBJ1-6): SQTIHQWPATLVQPVGSPLSLECTVEGTSNPNLYWYRQAAGRGLQLLFYSVGIGQISSEVPQNLSASRPQDRQFILSSKKLLLSDSGFYLCAWSTRGGASYNSPLHFGNGTRLTVT.

A word on this clone: A read error may produce the germline difference seen at one junction end. The V and J genes are TRBV7-7 and TRBJ2-1, with 9 bases fitting TRBD2. Germline V gives CDR1 SSHAT, CDR2 FNYEAQ (reference sequence). The CDR3 covers 15 residues. The CDR3 sequence: CASSLGGGAYHEQFF. DNA of the CDR3: TGTGCTAGCAGCTTAGGCGGGGGGGCGTACCATGAGCAGTTCTTC.

This sequence joins TRBV7-2 and TRBJ1-5, with D possibly being TRBD1 (5 bases). Germline V lookup: CDR1 SGHTA, CDR2 FQGNSA. Trimming removed 3 bases at V and 0 bases at J, with 9 bases between. The CDR3 runs to 15 residues. In nucleotides, the CDR3 is TGTGCCAGCAGCTTTGACGGGGGTAGCAATCAGCCCCAGCATTTT. Translating gives CASSFDGGSNQPQHF.

The chain uses TRBV7-2 and TRBJ2-5; 7 bases map to TRBD2. Germline CDR1 SGHTA, CDR2 FQGNSA. The CDR3 totals 14 residues. The J segment lost 5 bases and the V segment lost 6 bases, leaving 9 bases of the junction unmatched. CDR3 in DNA: TGTGCCAGCAGGGAAGGCGGGGGTTTGGAGACCCAGTACTTC. This sequence encodes CASREGGGLETQYF. Combining the CDR3 with reference TRBV7-2 and TRBJ2-5 gives the whole variable domain GAGVSQSPSNKVTEKGKDVELRCDPISGHTALYWYRQSLGQGLEFLIYFQGNSAPDKSGLPSDRFSAERTGGSVSTLTIQRTQQEDSAVYLCASREGGGLETQYFGPGTRLLVL.